Listed below are T cell receptor beta chains from one sample, sequenced in a study of blood T cell repertoires in COVID-19. Sequenced by immunoSEQ multiplex PCR; TCRdb stores in-frame clones only, minus some. Seen here are hundreds of thousands of clones, 80% to 90% observed once, and the top ten hold around 13%. The sequenced sample was peripheral blood. These receptors came from a woman in her seventies with COVID-19, enrolled during active disease. Both conserved end residues are part of each CDR3. The order of the fields is CDR3 length, D gene, J gene, clone size, V gene, CDR3 protein, CDR3 DNA. D genes are given only for firm matches. Clone sizes are given selectively: once, few, many, or a class where the clone is expanded.

15,TRBD1,TRBJ1-2,NA,TRBV2,CASRPYGTADYGYTF,TGTGCCAGCAGGCCCTACGGGACAGCGGATTATGGCTACACCTTC
14,NA,TRBJ2-7,few,TRBV19,CASNPTDPPYEQYF,TGTGCCAGTAACCCGACTGACCCTCCCTACGAGCAGTACTTC
12,NA,TRBJ1-2,NA,TRBV7-9,CASSHGGSGYTF,TGTGCCAGCAGTCACGGCGGGTCCGGCTACACCTTC
16,TRBD1,TRBJ2-5,NA,TRBV7-9,CASSPQPGQPQETQYF,TGTGCCAGCAGCCCCCAGCCGGGACAGCCTCAAGAGACCCAGTACTTC
14,NA,TRBJ2-5,NA,TRBV9,CASSVDDYQETQYF,TGTGCCAGCAGCGTAGATGACTACCAAGAGACCCAGTACTTC
16,TRBD1,TRBJ2-3,NA,TRBV7-9,CASRARDSPSTDTQYF,TGTGCCAGCAGAGCGAGGGACAGCCCTAGCACAGATACGCAGTATTTT
16,TRBD1,TRBJ2-3,NA,TRBV2,CASGVDRGPRADTQYF,TGTGCCAGCGGGGTGGACAGGGGACCCCGGGCGGATACGCAGTATTTT
16,NA,TRBJ2-2,NA,TRBV3-1/TRBV3-2,CASSQVRGGASGELFF,TGTGCCAGCAGCCAAGTTCGAGGGGGGGCCTCCGGGGAGCTGTTTTTT
15,NA,TRBJ2-5,few,TRBV9,CASSVDAGLKETQYF,TGTGCCAGCAGCGTAGATGCGGGGTTGAAAGAGACCCAGTACTTC
12,NA,TRBJ1-2,NA,TRBV7-9,CASSPSGVGYTF,TGTGCCAGCAGCCCTAGCGGGGTTGGCTACACCTTC
16,TRBD1,TRBJ2-5,once,TRBV24-1,CATTPGGQGAQETQYF,TGTGCCACCACTCCCGGGGGACAGGGGGCTCAAGAGACCCAGTACTTC
17,TRBD2,TRBJ2-5,NA,TRBV5-4,CASSFLAGGPGGETQYF,TGTGCCAGCAGCTTCTTAGCGGGGGGGCCGGGTGGAGAGACCCAGTACTTC
13,TRBD2,TRBJ2-7,NA,TRBV10-3,CAISDRTSGEQYF,TGTGCCATCAGTGACCGGACTAGCGGGGAGCAGTACTTC
17,TRBD1,TRBJ1-1,NA,TRBV28,CASSPRSGGNGSTEAFF,TGTGCCAGCAGTCCCCGCTCAGGGGGGAATGGAAGCACTGAAGCTTTCTTT
15,NA,TRBJ1-2,NA,TRBV4-1,CASSPLGQGNYGYTF,TGCGCCAGCAGCCCACTTGGTCAGGGTAACTATGGCTACACCTTC
13,TRBD1,TRBJ2-7,few,TRBV24-1,CATSDDRAHEQYF,TGTGCCACCAGTGATGACAGGGCCCACGAGCAGTACTTC
15,NA,TRBJ1-3,NA,TRBV6-2/TRBV6-3,CASSYFAISGNTIYF,TGTGCCAGCAGTTATTTCGCGATCTCTGGAAACACCATATATTTT
15,TRBD1,TRBJ1-5,once,TRBV2,CASSWDRVVSQPQHF,TGTGCCAGCAGTTGGGACAGGGTGGTAAGTCAGCCCCAGCATTTT
13,NA,TRBJ1-2,NA,TRBV28,CASSFRRGRGYTF,TGTGCCAGCTCCTTTCGGCGGGGAAGAGGCTACACCTTC
15,NA,TRBJ2-5,NA,TRBV4-2,CASSLERGSQETQYF,TGTGCCAGCAGCCTAGAACGGGGATCCCAAGAGACCCAGTACTTC
15,NA,TRBJ2-3,NA,TRBV3-1/TRBV3-2,CASSQVGPSTDTQYF,TGTGCCAGCAGCCAAGTGGGCCCTAGCACAGATACGCAGTATTTT
14,NA,TRBJ2-1,NA,TRBV7-2,CASSLESAGTEQFF,TGTGCCAGCAGCTTAGAGTCGGCAGGGACAGAGCAGTTCTTC
16,NA,TRBJ1-3,NA,TRBV9,CASSVEQGHNSNTIYF,TGTGCCAGCAGCGTAGAGCAGGGTCATAACTCAAACACCATATATTTT
14,NA,TRBJ2-1,NA,TRBV6-1,CASSSPADRNEQFF,TGTGCCAGCAGTTCCCCAGCCGACAGGAATGAGCAGTTCTTC
15,NA,TRBJ1-4,NA,TRBV7-2,CASSPQGWPNEKLFF,TGTGCCAGCAGCCCCCAGGGGTGGCCTAATGAAAAACTGTTTTTT
15,NA,TRBJ2-3,NA,TRBV5-1,CASSWDSSSTDTQYF,TGCGCCAGCAGCTGGGACTCCTCTAGCACAGATACGCAGTATTTT
11,NA,TRBJ2-1,NA,TRBV6-4,CASGRSDEQFF,TGTGCCAGCGGCAGGTCGGATGAGCAGTTCTTC
15,TRBD1,TRBJ1-6,NA,TRBV5-1,CASTMTGTHNSPLHF,TGCGCCAGCACCATGACAGGGACTCATAATTCACCCCTCCACTTT